These T cell receptor beta chains were read from a single sample in a study of blood T cell repertoires in COVID-19. Clones were sequenced by immunoSEQ multiplex PCR, and TCRdb holds only the in-frame ones, with some missing. The table includes roughly 52,000 clones, around 85% detected once. Material for sequencing was peripheral blood. The receptors here all came from a human donor in a cohort sampled during active COVID-19. Each CDR3 is given with its conserved first and last residue. The size entry is marked missing in some rows and otherwise reads once, few, many or a size class.

size | J | V | CDR3
. | TRBJ2-4 | TRBV11-3 | CASSLVAGSAKNIQYF
. | TRBJ2-1 | TRBV6-5 | CASMLDSQLEQFF
. | TRBJ1-2 | TRBV28 | CASSLLTGGNGYTF
. | TRBJ2-7 | TRBV5-1 | CASSILPGQGDEQYF
. | TRBJ1-5 | TRBV5-1 | CASSLGQNNQPQHF
. | TRBJ1-1 | TRBV30 | CAWSDTLTEAFF
. | TRBJ2-3 | TRBV6-1 | CASSEGASRSTDTQYF
once | TRBJ2-5 | TRBV15 | CATSRGGTSGQETQYF
. | TRBJ2-6 | TRBV28 | CASSASPSSGANVLTF
. | TRBJ2-1 | TRBV5-4 | CASQLAGGNNEQFF
. | TRBJ1-5 | TRBV6-1 | CASSELQGAMIQHF
. | TRBJ2-4 | TRBV19 | CASSNRDKVLF
. | TRBJ2-1 | TRBV4-3 | CASSQDLGFLAAGYNEQFF